This T cell receptor (beta chain) was identified during a study of CD8 T cells in Susac syndrome. This clonotype was seen just once. From blood CD8+ and CD4+ T cells, the TCR beta chain was sequenced. Germline CDR1 is DFQATT and CDR2 is SNEGSKA (reference sequence). The CDR3 runs 12 residues. Between the trimmed V and J ends, which lost 0 bases and 10 bases, there was a span of 12 bases. Random-hexamer reverse transcription was applied to roughly 0.45 to 1 ug RNA. TCRdb re-called the immunoSEQ multiplex PCR reads with MiXCR, one entry per CDR3 protein. The sample includes approximately 190,000 distinct CDR3 sequences, roughly nine tenths of them seen just once.

The receptor was derived from a human donor with Susac syndrome. The sequenced sample consisted of CD4+ T cells from PBMCs. The chain is built from TRBV20-1 and TRBJ1-1; D uncertain. CDR3 amino acids: CSARDNEGGAFF. The CDR3 DNA sequence: TGCAGTGCTAGAGATAACGAGGGAGGAGCTTTCTTT.